These 17 T cell receptor beta chains were all obtained from the same sample, sequenced in a study of beta chain features in type 1 diabetes. Expressed TCRB transcripts were sequenced because the entire RNA isolate underwent reverse transcription. Assay: immunoSEQ multiplex PCR; the TCRdb copy retains only in-frame clones and omits some. Of roughly 380,000 clones in the sample, roughly 21% were seen once. The sequencing sample was made of naive CD4+ T cells from blood. These receptors were obtained from a woman aged 18 to 35 in good health.

The V gene is TRBV18, the J gene TRBJ2-3; TRBD1 might be the D (6 bases). This CDR3 is 15 amino acids long. The germline gives CDR1 KGHSH, CDR2 LQKENI. V was clipped by 2 bases and J by 2 bases, with 11 bases between them. The CDR3 sequence: CASSPSGANTDTQYF. DNA for the CDR3: TGTGCCAGCTCACCATCAGGGGCTAACACAGATACGCAGTATTTT. Full variable domain (remainder filled in from reference TRBV18 and TRBJ2-3): NAGVMQNPRHLVRRRGQEARLRCSPMKGHSHVYWYRQLPEEGLKFMVYLQKENIIDESGMPKERFSAEFPKEGPSILRIQQVVRGDSAAYFCASSPSGANTDTQYFGPGTRLTVL.

This clone was seen a few times. J is TRBJ2-3 and V is TRBV5-4, with 8 positions matching TRBD2. The CDR3 spans 15 residues. Germline assignment: CDR1 SGHNT and CDR2 YYREEE (reference sequence). V lost 5 bases and J lost 3; bases outside the gene matches: 8. The CDR3 protein is CASSEIAGITDTQYF. CDR3 bases: TGTGCCAGCAGTGAAATAGCGGGGATTACAGATACGCAGTATTTT.

The CDR3 DNA sequence: TGTGCCAGCGGACAGGACATGAACACTGAAGCTTTCTTT. Translation: CASGQDMNTEAFF. The V call is TRBV18, the J call TRBJ1-1; the match to TRBD1 covers 7 bases. CDR1 is KGHSH, CDR2 LQKENI, per germline. Trimming took 8 bases from V and 0 from J; bases not matched to a gene: 3. The CDR3 has 13 amino acids.

There are a few counts of this clone. The J gene is TRBJ2-1, the V gene TRBV6-1; 13 bases align to TRBD2. V was clipped by 4 bases and J by 9 bases; unmatched bases: 6. The CDR3 has 15 amino acids. From germline, CDR1 is MNHNS and CDR2 SASEGT. The CDR3 region is CASSATSGGIGEQFF. The CDR3 DNA sequence: TGTGCCAGCAGTGCGACTAGCGGGGGGATTGGTGAGCAGTTCTTC.

This clone was seen a handful of times. The V call is TRBV18, the J call TRBJ2-3; D unresolved. CDR1 is KGHSH, CDR2 LQKENI, per germline. CDR3 size: 17 residues. V was cut by 5 bases and J by 1 base, with 19 bases left in between. The CDR3 sequence is CASSSITGVVGTDTQYF. The CDR3 DNA follows: TGTGCCAGCTCATCCATAACTGGAGTCGTAGGCACAGATACGCAGTATTTT. Full variable domain (missing parts from reference TRBV18 and TRBJ2-3): NAGVMQNPRHLVRRRGQEARLRCSPMKGHSHVYWYRQLPEEGLKFMVYLQKENIIDESGMPKERFSAEFPKEGPSILRIQQVVRGDSAAYFCASSSITGVVGTDTQYFGPGTRLTVL.

This clone has only a few counts. The J gene is TRBJ1-4, the V gene TRBV6-5; D perhaps matches TRBD1 (5 bases). CDR1 and CDR2 from the germline V gene are MNHEY and SVGAGI. The CDR3 is made up of 13 amino acids. V lost 5 bases and J 13 bases, leaving 17 bases between the germline ends. The CDR3 nucleotides read TGTGCCAGCAGTCCCTTAGGGGCTCCCGTACTGTTTTTT. This encodes CASSPLGAPVLFF.

Of note for this clone: Other DNA sequences from this sample encode an identical CDR3 as well. The chain joins TRBV7-9 to TRBJ1-5; 8 bases match TRBD1. From germline, CDR1 is SEHNR and CDR2 FQNEAQ (reference sequence). V gave up 6 bases and J gave up 2 bases; unmatched junction bases: 3. The CDR3 is made up of 14 amino acids. The CDR3 loop is CASSQTGGNQPQHF. The CDR3 region has the DNA TGTGCCAGCAGTCAGACAGGGGGCAATCAGCCCCAGCATTTT.

The chain is built from TRBV5-1 and TRBJ2-1, with 7 bases fitting TRBD1. Germline V gives CDR1 SGHRS, CDR2 YFSETQ. V trimming: 1 base; J trimming: 3 bases; junction bases outside the gene matches: 7. This CDR3 has 16 residues. The CDR3 coding sequence is TGCGCCAGCAGCTTGAGAGGGGGCGCCGGCTACAATGAGCAGTTCTTC. The encoded protein is CASSLRGGAGYNEQFF.

This clone has a handful of counts. The chain recombines TRBV25-1 with TRBJ2-5, with 9 bases matching TRBD2. Trimming took 11 bases from V and 3 from J; bases not matched to a gene: 7. CDR1 MGHDK and CDR2 SYGVNS come from the germline V gene. CDR3 length: 13 amino acids. Written as DNA, the CDR3 is TGTGCCGCGCGGTTAGCGGGGGAAGAGACCCAGTACTTC. As protein: CAARLAGEETQYF.

The rearrangement joins TRBV19 to TRBJ2-7; D remains unclear. CDR1 is LNHDA and CDR2 is SQIVND in the germline V gene (reference sequence). Trimming stripped 6 bases from V and 3 bases from J, with 6 bases between. The length of the CDR3 is 11 residues. The CDR3 region has the DNA TGTGCCAGTAGCCCCGTCTACGAGCAGTACTTC. This encodes CASSPVYEQYF.

This clone was found a few times. The V call is TRBV29-1, the J call TRBJ1-1; 8 bases fit TRBD1. The CDR3 length is 14 residues. Germline lookup yields CDR1 SQVTM and CDR2 ANQGSEA. Trimming removed 6 bases from V and 2 bases from J; junction bases left unmatched: 8. The CDR3 region has the DNA TGCAGCGTGCTCGGGACAGGTTTTAACACTGAAGCTTTCTTT. It translates to CSVLGTGFNTEAFF. The full variable domain, with the rest looked up from reference TRBV29-1 and TRBJ1-1, is SAVISQKPSRDICQRGTSLTIQCQVDSQVTMMFWYRQQPGQSLTLIATANQGSEATYESGFVIDKFPISRPNLTFSTLTVSNMSPEDSSIYLCSVLGTGFNTEAFFGQGTRLTVV.

A few counts support this clone. The chain recombines TRBV15 with TRBJ2-6; D ambiguous. CDR3 length equals 15 residues. Germline-derived CDR1 and CDR2 are LNHNV and YYDKDF (reference sequence). Trimming took 0 bases from V and 1 from J, leaving 4 bases between them. This CDR3 is CATSRDPSGANVLTF. The CDR3 nucleotides are TGTGCCACCAGCAGAGACCCGTCTGGGGCCAACGTCCTGACTTTC.

The chain joins TRBV4-1 to TRBJ2-7; unclear D gene. The germline CDR1 and CDR2 sequences are MGHRA and YSYEKL. The V and J ends lost 4 bases and 3 bases respectively, with 16 bases between them. There are 15 residues in the CDR3. The CDR3 sequence is CASSLDQAGSYEQYF. CDR3 DNA: TGCGCCAGCAGCCTCGATCAGGCCGGCAGCTACGAGCAGTACTTC.

The J gene is TRBJ1-1, the V gene TRBV30, with a weak D call TRBD1 (5 bases). CDR1 GTSNPN and CDR2 SVGIG come from the germline V gene (reference sequence). The CDR3 has 13 residues. The V gene lost 3 bases and the J gene lost 5 bases, with 13 bases spanning the gap. The CDR3, as DNA: TGTGCCTGGAGAATGGTGGGGGGAACTGAAGCTTTCTTT. Translated, it gives CAWRMVGGTEAFF.

The V call is TRBV5-6, the J call TRBJ2-6; tentatively, D is TRBD2 (6 bases). This CDR3 contains 15 residues. Trimming cost V 5 bases and J 1 base, with 10 bases left between them. Germline V CDR1 and CDR2: SGHDT, YYEEEE. CDR3 loop: CASRPGGSGANVLTF. The CDR3 DNA sequence: TGTGCCAGCAGGCCTGGAGGGTCTGGGGCCAACGTCCTGACTTTC.

V and J are TRBV7-2 and TRBJ1-6; D gene uncertain. V lost 1 base to trimming and J lost 3 bases, with 7 bases between them. Germline V gene data show CDR1 as SGHTA and CDR2 as FQGNSA. The CDR3 has 15 residues. The CDR3 here is CASSLDGFYNSPLHF. For the CDR3, the DNA is TGTGCCAGCAGCTTAGACGGGTTCTATAATTCACCCCTCCACTTT.

This rearrangement joins TRBV9 to TRBJ2-5, with TRBD2 matching 7 bases. V lost 0 bases, J lost 4 bases, and 3 bases stayed unmatched. This CDR3 is 14 amino acids long. Germline CDR1 is SGDLS and CDR2 is YYNGEE. In DNA form, the CDR3 reads TGTGCCAGCAGCGTAGGCGGGAGTCGAGAGACCCAGTACTTC. It codes for CASSVGGSRETQYF. Looking up the rest from reference TRBV9 and TRBJ2-5 gives the full variable domain: DSGVTQTPKHLITATGQRVTLRCSPRSGDLSVYWYQQSLDQGLQFLIQYYNGEERAKGNILERFSAQQFPDLHSELNLSSLELGDSALYFCASSVGGSRETQYFGPGTRLLVL.